Each of the 9 T cell receptor beta chains below was sequenced from the same sample in a study of cytomegalovirus exposure and HLA in healthy donors. The PCR was carried out with 60 Vbeta primers and 13 Jbeta primers. The repertoire was sequenced with immunoSEQ multiplex PCR; TCRdb's copy has only in-frame clones and lacks some. Here the sample spans around 130,000 clones, around 77% being singletons. What was sequenced was PBMCs. The receptors derive from a man aged 30-40 years in good health and CMV-seronegative.

The chain couples TRBV29-1 to TRBJ1-5; D is undetermined. The CDR3 loop spans 13 amino acids. V gave up 4 bases and J gave up 0 bases, with 7 bases separating them. Germline V gene sequence: CDR1 SQVTM, CDR2 ANQGSEA. CDR3 DNA sequence: TGCAGCGTTGCTCGGGATAGCAATCAGCCCCAGCATTTT. Encoded protein: CSVARDSNQPQHF.

CDR3 in DNA: TGTGCCAGCAGCCTCACGGAGGGCACTGAAGCTTTCTTT. Translating gives CASSLTEGTEAFF. V is TRBV7-8 and J is TRBJ1-1; no reliable D call. V was shortened by 5 bases and J by 4 bases, with 11 bases between the two germline ends. Germline CDR1 reads SGHVS; CDR2 reads FQNEAQ. The CDR3 contains 13 residues.

The chain links TRBV6-6 to TRBJ2-1, with D possibly matching TRBD2 (5 bases). Germline V lookup: CDR1 MNHNY, CDR2 SVGAGI (reference sequence). The CDR3 contains 10 residues. V was clipped by 5 bases and J by 10 bases, with 6 bases between them. The CDR3 region is CASSRGEQFF. CDR3 in DNA: TGTGCCAGCAGTCGCGGGGAGCAGTTCTTC.

This clone has a single count. V is TRBV2 and J is TRBJ2-5; 12 positions agree with TRBD2. Trimming took 5 bases from V and 5 from J; bases not matched to a gene: 9. From germline, CDR1 is SNHLY and CDR2 FYNNEI. The CDR3 consists of 16 residues. In nucleotides, the CDR3 is TGTGCCAGCAGTTCGGGACTAGCGGGTCCTCGGGAGACCCAGTACTTC. Translated, it gives CASSSGLAGPRETQYF.

The chain has TRBV4-2 and TRBJ2-5; TRBD1 is a possible D gene (7 bases). The DNA end favors TRBJ2-7, so the J call may be wrong. This CDR3 has 17 residues. In germline, CDR1 is LGHNA, CDR2 YNFKEQ. The CDR3 DNA follows: TGTGCCAGCAGCCAAGCCACCGGAGGGGACAGAGCGTACGAGCAGTACTTC. Translating it yields CASSQATGGDRAYEQYF.

In this sample, this clone turned up a few times. The chain employs TRBV6-5 and TRBJ2-6; D is unclear. Germline V gene lookup returns CDR1 MNHEY and CDR2 SVGAGI. V was shortened by 2 bases and J by 2 bases, with 10 bases between the two germline ends. This CDR3 is 16 amino acids long. This CDR3 reads CASSYAPVAGANVLTF. CDR3 DNA sequence: TGTGCCAGCAGTTACGCACCCGTAGCTGGGGCCAACGTCCTGACTTTC.

The chain recombines TRBV7-2 with TRBJ2-5; possible D gene TRBD2, 5 bases. The CDR3 spans 15 residues. The V gene's germline CDR1 is SGHTA and CDR2 FQGNSA. V lost 1 base, J lost 5 bases, and 14 bases lay in between. CDR3 amino acids: CASSLDPGWEETQYF. CDR3 nucleotide sequence: TGTGCCAGCAGCTTAGATCCGGGGTGGGAGGAGACCCAGTACTTC. The full variable domain, completed using reference TRBV7-2 and TRBJ2-5, is GAGVSQSPSNKVTEKGKDVELRCDPISGHTALYWYRQSLGQGLEFLIYFQGNSAPDKSGLPSDRFSAERTGGSVSTLTIQRTQQEDSAVYLCASSLDPGWEETQYFGPGTRLLVL.

The chain uses TRBV19 and TRBJ2-5; 9 nucleotides line up with TRBD2. Germline V gives CDR1 LNHDA, CDR2 SQIVND (reference sequence). The trim removed 6 bases at V and 4 bases at J, leaving 9 bases unmatched. The CDR3 consists of 15 residues. In DNA form, the CDR3 reads TGTGCCAGTAGACAGAGGGGCGGGGGGGGAGAGACCCAGTACTTC. It specifies CASRQRGGGGETQYF.

CDR3 sequence (DNA): TGCGCCAGCAGCCCTAGCGGGGGGTTTACCGGGGAGCTGTTTTTT. Its protein product is CASSPSGGFTGELFF. The chain uses TRBV4-3 and TRBJ2-2, with TRBD2 matching 11 bases. With V trimmed by 4 bases and J by 5 bases, 3 bases remained unmatched. Germline CDR1 LGHNA, CDR2 YSLEER. The CDR3 sequence is 15 residues long.